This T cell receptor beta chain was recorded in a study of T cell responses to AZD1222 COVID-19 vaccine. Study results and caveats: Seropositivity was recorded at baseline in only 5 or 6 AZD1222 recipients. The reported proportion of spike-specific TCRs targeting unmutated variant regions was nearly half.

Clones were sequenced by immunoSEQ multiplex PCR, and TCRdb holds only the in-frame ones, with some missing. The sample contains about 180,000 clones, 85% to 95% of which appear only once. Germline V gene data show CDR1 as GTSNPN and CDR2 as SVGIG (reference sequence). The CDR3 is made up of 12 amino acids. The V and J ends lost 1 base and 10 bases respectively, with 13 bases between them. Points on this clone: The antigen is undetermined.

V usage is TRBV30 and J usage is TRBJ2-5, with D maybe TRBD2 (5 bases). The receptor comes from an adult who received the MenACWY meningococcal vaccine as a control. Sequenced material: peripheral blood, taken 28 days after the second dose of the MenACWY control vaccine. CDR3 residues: CAWSGSGNIQYF. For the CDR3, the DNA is TGTGCCTGGAGTGGTTCCGGGAATATCCAGTACTTC.